A single sample is the source of the 11 T cell receptor beta chains below, sequenced in a study of chronic HIV infection and antiretroviral therapy. One entry per CDR3 protein, called by TCRdb with MiXCR from the 5' RACE reads. The repertoire has about 48,000 distinct CDR3 sequences, about 19% of them found once; the top ten carry roughly 3%. What was sequenced was peripheral blood. The receptor set was obtained from an adult who had HIV and had not received antiretroviral therapy, or was an uninfected healthy control (not recorded which).

The chain combines TRBV30 with TRBJ2-7, with 7 nucleotides matching TRBD2. V lost 5 bases and J lost 0; bases outside the gene matches: 7. Germline CDR1 is GTSNPN and CDR2 is SVGIG (reference sequence). This CDR3 is 14 amino acids long. CDR3 nucleotide sequence: TGTGCCTGGGCCCCGGGGGGTCACTCCTACGAGCAGTACTTC. It codes for CAWAPGGHSYEQYF.

The chain carries TRBV9 and TRBJ2-5, with 7 bases that match TRBD1. Germline V lookup: CDR1 SGDLS, CDR2 YYNGEE. The CDR3 length is 14 residues. Trimming cost V 0 bases and J 5 bases; bases outside gene matches: 4. The chain's CDR3 is CASSVGQGSETQYF. CDR3 bases: TGTGCCAGCAGCGTAGGACAGGGTAGCGAGACCCAGTACTTC.

V usage is TRBV20-1 and J usage is TRBJ2-1, with TRBD2 matching 14 bases. V shed 6 bases and J 0 bases; nucleotides not matched to a gene: 7. The CDR3 is made up of 17 amino acids. Germline V CDR1 and CDR2: DFQATT, SNEGSKA (reference sequence). The CDR3, as DNA: TGCAGTGCAGCGGGGACTAGCGGGAGCTTCTCCTACAATGAGCAGTTCTTC. Its translation is CSAAGTSGSFSYNEQFF.

The CDR3 loop is CASSLWRSGPETQYF. CDR3 nucleotide sequence: TGTGCCAGCAGTTTATGGAGGTCGGGGCCAGAGACCCAGTACTTC. The rearrangement uses TRBV28 and TRBJ2-5; D may correspond to TRBD1 or TRBD2 (5 bases each). Germline V gives CDR1 MDHEN, CDR2 SYDVKM. This CDR3 has 15 residues. With 0 bases removed from V and 4 bases from J, the gap between germline ends came to 12 bases.

This clonotype was seen ten or more times. The chain is built from TRBV24-1 and TRBJ2-1; 7 nucleotides match TRBD2. From germline, CDR1 is KGHDR and CDR2 SFDVKD. After removal of 1 base from V and 7 bases from J, the junction contained 9 bases not matched to a gene. The CDR3 sequence is 16 residues long. For the CDR3, the DNA is TGTGCCACCAGTGATTTAGTAGCGGGCCAGGGAAATGAGCAGTTCTTC. This sequence encodes CATSDLVAGQGNEQFF.

This clonotype occurred a few times. J is TRBJ2-7 and V is TRBV11-1; tentatively, D is TRBD1 (5 bases). Germline V CDR1 and CDR2: SGHAT, FQDESV (reference sequence). Trimming pared 3 bases from V and 5 bases from J, leaving 8 bases between. The CDR3 runs 12 residues. CDR3 in amino acids: CASSLGPNEQYF. In nucleotides, the CDR3 is TGTGCCAGCAGCTTGGGGCCTAACGAGCAGTACTTC. The variable domain in full, with the rest retrieved from reference TRBV11-1 and TRBJ2-7, is EAEVAQSPRYKITEKSQAVAFWCDPISGHATLYWYRQILGQGPELLVQFQDESVVDDSQLPKDRFSAERLKGVDSTLKIQPAELGDSAMYLCASSLGPNEQYFGPGTRLTVT.

The rearrangement uses TRBV27 and TRBJ1-6; D possibly corresponds to TRBD1 (5 bases). CDR3 length: 13 amino acids. Germline V CDR1 and CDR2: MNHEY, SMNVEV (reference sequence). V shed 4 bases and J shed 10 bases, with 11 bases lying between them. CDR3 in DNA: TGTGCCAGCAGTTCCGGGGCTCGGTCACCCCTCCACTTT. Its protein is CASSSGARSPLHF.

The chain carries TRBV5-4 and TRBJ2-1; maybe TRBD2 (6 bases). Trimming took 4 bases from V and 3 from J, leaving 17 bases between them. The CDR3 runs 16 residues. The germline CDR1 and CDR2 sequences are SGHNT and YYREEE (reference sequence). CDR3 in DNA: TGTGCCAGCAGCCGCCGGGACGGGAGCGTCTACAATGAGCAGTTCTTC. Translated: CASSRRDGSVYNEQFF.

The chain recombines TRBV7-2 with TRBJ2-7; D is undetermined. V lost 2 bases, J lost 6 bases, and 11 bases lay in between. Germline V gene sequence: CDR1 SGHTA, CDR2 FQGNSA. The CDR3 covers 13 residues. The CDR3 spells CASSLSPVFEQYF. CDR3 DNA: TGTGCCAGCAGCTTATCTCCTGTCTTCGAGCAGTACTTC.

This clonotype has only a few counts. The chain combines TRBV6-1 with TRBJ2-7; tentative D call: TRBD2 (8 bases). The V and J ends lost 7 bases and 5 bases respectively, with 30 bases between them. This CDR3 comprises 18 residues. Per germline, CDR1 MNHNS and CDR2 SASEGT. The CDR3 loop reads CASTILSGQPVGGDEQYF. CDR3 nucleotides: TGTGCCAGCACGATCCTCTCGGGACAGCCTGTCGGGGGGGACGAGCAGTACTTC.

This sequence joins TRBV24-1 and TRBJ1-2; D ambiguous. This CDR3 is built from 13 residues. Germline lookup yields CDR1 KGHDR and CDR2 SFDVKD. Trimming stripped 7 bases from V and 3 bases from J, with 11 bases between. CDR3 DNA: TGTGCCACCAGGGGCAGGTTCCACTATGGCTACACCTTC. This sequence encodes CATRGRFHYGYTF.